The source of this T cell receptor beta chain is a study of cytomegalovirus exposure and HLA in healthy donors. Study-level background: There were 65 million to 85 million unique TCRs (from HLA-typed donors) in an early data release. Genotyping of under 500 donors showed that over 80% belonged to the Caucasian-associated ancestry cluster.

With 60 Vbeta and 13 Jbeta primers, the PCR was carried out. Sequencing used immunoSEQ multiplex PCR; TCRdb keeps in-frame clones, though not all of them. The table lists about 140,000 clones, 60% to 85% of them singletons. Healthy bone marrow donors formed the donor group. Looked up from germline, CDR1 is LGHNA and CDR2 is YNFKEQ. This CDR3 spans 15 amino acids. Trimming stripped 0 bases from V and 5 bases from J, with 13 bases between. This chain joins TRBV4-2 and TRBJ1-1; no clear D. The clonotype originates from a man between 18 and 35 years old in good health and CMV-seronegative. The specimen sequenced was PBMCs. This chain's CDR3 is CASSQDVTARTEAFF. CDR3 DNA: TGTGCCAGCAGCCAAGATGTAACAGCTCGAACTGAAGCTTTCTTT.